Sequencing of this T cell receptor (beta chain) was carried out in a study of T cells in Graves' hyperthyroidism and ophthalmopathy. The TCR beta CDR3 regions underwent amplification using RNA transcripts as the source. The study used the HTBI primer set for a first-round RT-PCR of the TCR CDR3. One entry per CDR3 protein, called by TCRdb with MiXCR from the multiplex PCR reads. The data contain about 530,000 distinct CDR3 sequences, roughly 18% of them singletons. The CDR3 consists of 21 residues. The trim removed 1 base at V and 2 bases at J, leaving 16 bases unmatched. CDR1 is SGHNT, CDR2 YENEEA, per germline. This clonotype has a single count. On the basis of clinical symptoms, serum thyroxine and TRAb, thyroid ultrasound and orbital computed tomography, diagnoses were made.

This receptor was obtained from a young woman with Graves' ophthalmopathy. Sequenced: blood. The rearrangement links TRBV11-3 to TRBJ2-3; 12 bases map to TRBD2. The CDR3 loop reads CASSLGFGLAGGWDNTDTQYF. In nucleotides, the CDR3 is TGTGCCAGCAGCTTAGGGTTCGGGCTAGCGGGGGGGTGGGACAACACAGATACGCAGTATTTT.